This TCR beta chain was captured by sequencing in a study of shared clonotypes between healthy human individuals. Germline CDR1 is MNHEY and CDR2 is SVGAGI. The trim removed 4 bases at V and 4 bases at J, leaving 4 bases unmatched. The CDR3 loop spans 14 amino acids. The input for sorted-subset replicate PCRs was approximately 200 ng DNA, tens of thousands of T cell genomes. As processed by the authors: Filtering differed because ImmunoSEQ produced junction-only sequences that carried no quality scores. TCRdb's table, derived via immunoSEQ multiplex PCR, lists solely in-frame clones and lacks some. V and J calls and clone size are copied from that table; D and trimming were computed from the DNA. The sample consists of 950,000 to 1,100,000 clones, approximately 80% of them appearing once. In its sample, this clone was seen a few times. Other DNA sequences of this sample code for an identical CDR3.

This TCR was sampled from a man in his late teens or twenties in good health. Some clones in this sample may be carry-over from other donors' samples. The genes are TRBV6-5 and TRBJ1-2; 9 nucleotides line up with TRBD1. Input material: memory CD4+ T cells from PBMCs. Subset given: CD45RA-negative fraction. The CDR3 DNA reads TGTGCCAGCAGTTCTGGACAGGGGACCTATGGCTACACCTTC. Translating gives CASSSGQGTYGYTF.